This is a list of T cell receptor beta chains from one sample in a study of CD8+CD57+ T cells in acquired aplastic anemia. Each CDR3 protein is one row after TCRdb ran MiXCR on the reads. The data contain some 200,000 distinct CDR3 sequences, approximately 50% of them seen just once; the ten biggest clones take up around 9.7%. Material for sequencing was sorted CD4+, CD8+, or CD8+CD57+ T cells (not recorded which) from PBMCs. The source of these receptors is a human donor with aplastic anemia. Both conserved end residues are part of each CDR3. D genes are given only for firm matches. Only part of the rows carry a size: once, few, many, or a class if the clone is expanded.

j_call d_call clone_size cdr3_length v_call cdr3_aa
TRBJ1-1 TRBD1 many 14 TRBV6-1 CASRMTGANTEAFF
TRBJ1-5 NA few 14 TRBV20-1 CSARDGGGNQPQHF
TRBJ2-7 NA NA 14 TRBV7-9 CASSFWGARDEQYF
TRBJ2-2 TRBD1 many 13 TRBV20-1 CSAMTGGTGELFF
TRBJ2-2 NA few 14 TRBV15 CATSPRTNTGELFF
TRBJ2-7 TRBD2 few 13 TRBV9 CASTGTSGSEQYF
TRBJ2-7 TRBD2 NA 14 TRBV11-3 CASSYTSGRSEQYF
TRBJ2-3 NA NA 13 TRBV25-1 CASTGRGTDTQYF
TRBJ1-2 TRBD1 NA 11 TRBV7-9 CASSGDSGYTF
TRBJ2-2 TRBD2 NA 20 TRBV5-1 CASSRISRLAGVTYTGELFF
TRBJ1-2 TRBD1 NA 15 TRBV11-3 CASSSTRQGDNGYTF
TRBJ2-5 NA NA 14 TRBV2 CASLGDAPVGTQYF
TRBJ2-1 NA NA 14 TRBV5-4 CASSRGGSYNEQFF
TRBJ2-3 NA many 14 TRBV20-1 CSARQPVGADTQYF
TRBJ2-5 NA many 13 TRBV6-6 CASSYSWGATQYF
TRBJ2-7 NA NA 13 TRBV10-3 CAIRDSNSYEQYF
TRBJ2-1 TRBD1 few 15 TRBV24-1 CATSDPRGPGNEQFF
TRBJ1-2 NA many 16 TRBV7-9 CASSLPSRGGTLSYTF
TRBJ2-3 NA NA 14 TRBV29-1 CSVVQGGRADTQYF
TRBJ2-7 NA NA 12 TRBV18 CAGGTGTYEQYF
TRBJ1-5 NA many 12 TRBV29-1 CSATTGTQPQHF
TRBJ2-7 NA once 11 TRBV29-1 CSVQGLGEQYF
TRBJ2-1 NA once 16 TRBV11-1 CASSPLEGPTYNEQFF
TRBJ1-1 TRBD1 many 16 TRBV20-1 CSAIKAPGQVNTEAFF
TRBJ2-7 TRBD1 many 15 TRBV5-1 CASSQIGQGINEQYF
TRBJ2-1 NA NA 14 TRBV6-4 CASSVWTGYNEQFF
TRBJ2-1 NA few 13 TRBV10-3 CAALGGSVNEQFF
TRBJ1-1 NA many 12 TRBV19 CASSMDPRRAFF
TRBJ2-1 NA few 13 TRBV30 CAWSSEDYNEQFF
TRBJ1-3 NA NA 13 TRBV15 CATSRRLVNTIYF
TRBJ2-7 TRBD1 NA 14 TRBV7-9 CASSQGQQAYEQYF
TRBJ1-2 NA few 14 TRBV25-1 CASSLPGRNYGYTF
TRBJ1-1 NA NA 13 TRBV5-1 CASSADTNTEAFF
TRBJ2-4 NA many 17 TRBV19 CASSKAKGGTEANIQYF
TRBJ2-7 TRBD2 NA 18 TRBV10-3 CAISESWLAGGEPGEQYF
TRBJ2-7 NA many 15 TRBV5-1 CASSLDRTFSYEQYF
TRBJ1-5 NA NA 15 TRBV2 CASSSSTSGGQPQHF
TRBJ2-4 NA NA 13 TRBV7-3 CASSLNRQNIQYF
TRBJ2-7 TRBD2 NA 14 TRBV24-1 CATSPSGSSYEQYF
TRBJ2-7 NA few 13 TRBV2 CASSALIEYEQYF
TRBJ2-5 NA many 13 TRBV5-1 CASSSGRGETQYF
TRBJ2-1 NA NA 12 TRBV5-1 CASSAETGEQFF
TRBJ2-3 NA NA 15 TRBV29-1 CSVGARATSTDTQYF
TRBJ1-5 NA NA 13 TRBV10-3 CAISGTDNQPQHF
TRBJ1-4 NA NA 12 TRBV12-3/TRBV12-4 CASRRGDEKLFF
TRBJ2-7 TRBD2 NA 16 TRBV11-1 CASSLTRLAGTYEQYF
TRBJ2-5 NA NA 16 TRBV5-1 CASSLSLSVNQETQYF
TRBJ1-5 TRBD1 NA 16 TRBV10-3 CAISAVDRASNQPQHF
TRBJ2-7 TRBD2 many 15 TRBV5-4 CASSSQGGSPYEQYF
TRBJ2-3 TRBD2 few 14 TRBV5-6 CASSPTSGTETQYF
TRBJ2-3 NA NA 14 TRBV29-1 CSVDNGDFTDTQYF
TRBJ1-6 NA NA 12 TRBV2 CASSVVGPPLHF
TRBJ1-1 NA NA 13 TRBV7-9 CASSSRVGPEAFF
TRBJ2-5 NA NA 14 TRBV5-1 CASSLASGMETQYF
TRBJ1-5 TRBD1 NA 14 TRBV12-3/TRBV12-4 CASSSDRGEQPQHF
TRBJ2-1 NA NA 12 TRBV2 CASSDMILEQFF
TRBJ1-5 NA NA 14 TRBV10-3 CAISKAGGNQPQHF
TRBJ2-1 TRBD2 NA 13 TRBV20-1 CSGMGLAGNEQFF